The 26 T cell receptor beta chains presented below share a single source sample, sequenced in a study of Ad26.COV2.S vaccination and SARS-CoV-2 variants (dated by TCRdb to the early 2020s). Explained via the paper, the time point label denotes: individuals recovered from natural SARS-CoV-2 infection. Libraries were constructed by the immunoSEQ multiplex PCR assay. The immuneACCESS repertoire file appears here via TCRdb, limited to in-frame rearrangements. These files lack a portion of the clones; in checked studies, under half of the deficit traces to unresolved V genes, and the cause of the others is not known. The sample has approximately 340,000 clones on record, 92% of them singletons. The ten largest account for roughly 3.9% of the sample. Sequences were derived from peripheral blood, sampled after recovery from COVID-19. These receptors were collected from a human donor who had recovered from COVID-19.

This chain links TRBV11-2 with TRBJ2-2, with D unclear. Trimming stripped 6 bases from V and 8 bases from J, with 7 bases between. Germline V gives CDR1 SGHAT, CDR2 FQNNGV. The CDR3 length is 11 residues. As DNA, the CDR3 is TGTGCCAGCAGTAGACCGGGGGAGCTGTTTTTT. This codes for CASSRPGELFF. The full variable domain, with the rest looked up from reference TRBV11-2 and TRBJ2-2, is EAGVAQSPRYKIIEKRQSVAFWCNPISGHATLYWYQQILGQGPKLLIQFQNNGVVDDSQLPKDRFSAERLKGVDSTLKIQPAKLEDSAVYLCASSRPGELFFGEGSRLTVL.

The V call is TRBV12-3 or TRBV12-4, the J call TRBJ1-1; D not certain. There are 13 residues in the CDR3. The ends were cut back, 2 bases at V and 1 base at J, with 5 bases in the middle. The CDR3 sequence is CASSLTQNTEAFF. CDR3 nucleotide sequence: TGTGCCAGCAGTTTAACGCAGAACACTGAAGCTTTCTTT.

This chain links TRBV5-1 with TRBJ1-2, with TRBD1 as a possible D gene (5 bases). This CDR3 has 13 amino acids. Per the germline V gene, CDR1 is SGHRS and CDR2 is YFSETQ. V lost 4 bases to trimming and J lost 1 base, with 8 bases between them. CDR3: CASSPGINYGYTF. DNA for the CDR3: TGCGCCAGCAGCCCAGGGATTAACTATGGCTACACCTTC.

This chain connects TRBV3-1 (or the pseudogene TRBV3-2) to TRBJ2-5, with 8 bases aligning to TRBD1. With 5 bases clipped from V and 2 bases from J, the junction kept 7 bases outside the gene matches. The CDR3 spans 15 residues. Germline lookup yields CDR1 LGHDT and CDR2 YNNKEL (reference sequence). This CDR3 is CASSVRTGTQETQYF. The CDR3 nucleotides read TGTGCCAGCAGCGTACGGACAGGGACTCAAGAGACCCAGTACTTC.

This chain connects TRBV7-2 to TRBJ2-3; 9 nucleotides line up with TRBD2. V lost 6 bases and J lost 3; bases outside the gene matches: 7. Germline lookup yields CDR1 SGHTA and CDR2 FQGNSA. This CDR3 has 15 residues. CDR3 DNA sequence: TGTGCCAGCAGTCTAGCGGGGTCGGGGACAGATACGCAGTATTTT. Translating gives CASSLAGSGTDTQYF.

This chain links TRBV6-1 with TRBJ2-1, with TRBD2 as a possible D gene (6 bases). This CDR3 is built from 16 residues. Between the trimmed V and J ends, which lost 2 bases and 0 bases, there was a span of 11 bases. Germline assignment: CDR1 MNHNS and CDR2 SASEGT. The chain's CDR3 is CASSERPGDSYNEQFF. The CDR3 DNA reads as TGTGCCAGCAGTGAACGTCCGGGGGACTCCTACAATGAGCAGTTCTTC.

The V gene is TRBV27, the J gene TRBJ2-7; D possibly corresponds to TRBD2 (5 bases). Germline CDR1 reads MNHEY; CDR2 reads SMNVEV (reference sequence). The V end lost 2 bases, the J end lost 4 bases, and 21 bases lay between the germline ends. This CDR3 is built from 17 residues. CDR3 in amino acids: CASSLQRIEGRRYEQYF. DNA for the CDR3: TGTGCCAGCAGTTTACAAAGGATAGAGGGAAGAAGGTACGAGCAGTACTTC.

This clone appeared a single time. The J gene is TRBJ2-2, the V gene TRBV27; 8 bases line up with TRBD1. Germline CDR1 and CDR2: MNHEY and SMNVEV (reference sequence). This CDR3 spans 16 amino acids. Losses at the gene ends were 2 bases for V and 2 bases for J; bases not matched to a gene: 4. The CDR3 protein is CASSLRGTGNTGELFF. The CDR3 nucleotides read TGTGCCAGCAGTTTACGTGGGACAGGCAACACCGGGGAGCTGTTTTTT.

The J gene is TRBJ2-5, the V gene TRBV19, with D possibly being TRBD2 (5 bases). Looked up from germline, CDR1 is LNHDA and CDR2 is SQIVND (reference sequence). V was trimmed by 0 bases and J by 5 bases, leaving 13 bases between them. This CDR3 has 15 amino acids. CDR3 loop: CASSIDLLGSETQYF. The CDR3, as DNA: TGTGCCAGTAGTATAGACCTACTTGGGAGCGAGACCCAGTACTTC.

The V gene is TRBV3-1 (or the pseudogene TRBV3-2), the J gene TRBJ1-2; D gene ambiguous. Trimming took off 2 bases at V and 0 bases at J, with 7 bases between the two ends. Germline assignment: CDR1 LGHDT and CDR2 YNNKEL (reference sequence). CDR3 length equals 14 residues. This CDR3 reads CASSQSGANYGYTF. CDR3 coding DNA: TGTGCCAGCAGCCAATCCGGTGCTAACTATGGCTACACCTTC.

This rearrangement joins TRBV13 to TRBJ1-5; D is unclear. The CDR3 loop spans 14 amino acids. V was shortened by 5 bases and J by 1 base, with 9 bases between the two germline ends. Germline V gene sequence: CDR1 PRHDT, CDR2 FYEKMQ (reference sequence). CDR3 residues: CASSSSGSNQPQHF. Written as DNA, the CDR3 is TGTGCCAGCAGCAGTTCAGGAAGCAATCAGCCCCAGCATTTT.

V and J are TRBV12-5 and TRBJ1-5; TRBD1 aligns across 7 bases. Germline CDR1 is LGHNT and CDR2 is FRNRAP. The CDR3 has 14 residues. Trimming removed 4 bases from V and 6 bases from J; junction bases left unmatched: 6. CDR3 sequence: CASGWGQRSQPQHF. DNA of the CDR3: TGTGCTAGTGGTTGGGGACAGAGAAGTCAGCCCCAGCATTTT.

The V and J genes are TRBV25-1 and TRBJ1-1; D may be TRBD1 (6 bases). Germline loops: CDR1 MGHDK, CDR2 SYGVNS. The CDR3 consists of 13 residues. V was pared by 6 bases and J by 5 bases, with 13 bases between. CDR3 sequence (DNA): TGTGCCAGCAGCAAACAGGGTTATACTGAAGCTTTCTTT. It yields the protein CASSKQGYTEAFF. Looking up the rest from reference TRBV25-1 and TRBJ1-1 gives the full variable domain: EADIYQTPRYLVIGTGKKITLECSQTMGHDKMYWYQQDPGMELHLIHYSYGVNSTEKGDLSSESTVSRIRTEHFPLTLESARPSHTSQYLCASSKQGYTEAFFGQGTRLTVV.

This sequence joins TRBV6-4 and TRBJ2-1; 8 positions agree with TRBD2. The CDR3 covers 17 residues. V lost 0 bases to trimming and J lost 6 bases; unmatched junction nucleotides: 10. CDR1 MRHNA and CDR2 SNTAGT come from the germline V gene. The CDR3 protein is CASSDSPTGGSSNEQFF. The CDR3 DNA reads TGTGCCAGCAGTGACTCTCCGACGGGGGGGAGTAGCAATGAGCAGTTCTTC.

The V and J genes are TRBV4-1 and TRBJ1-1, with 7 positions matching TRBD1. The CDR3 has 15 amino acids. V dropped 4 bases and J dropped 6; count of bases not matched to a gene: 11. The germline gives CDR1 MGHRA, CDR2 YSYEKL. CDR3 loop: CASSPRTGFIPEAFF. The CDR3 bases are TGCGCCAGCAGCCCCAGGACAGGTTTTATTCCTGAAGCTTTCTTT.

The chain uses TRBV6-5 and TRBJ2-7; TRBD1 is a possible D gene (6 bases). V gave up 8 bases and J gave up 4 bases, with 21 bases separating them. The CDR3 is 15 residues long. Per the germline V gene, CDR1 is MNHEY and CDR2 is SVGAGI. The CDR3 coding sequence is TGTGCCAGCGTAAGACAGGCGGCGTCCGGGTACGAGCAGTACTTC. Its translation is CASVRQAASGYEQYF.

The V gene is TRBV5-4, the J gene TRBJ2-1, with 8 positions matching TRBD1. Germline CDR1 is SGHNT and CDR2 is YYREEE (reference sequence). The CDR3 consists of 15 residues. V gave up 0 bases and J gave up 2 bases; unmatched junction bases: 1. The CDR3 loop reads CASSLAQGAYNEQFF. The CDR3 DNA reads TGTGCCAGCAGCTTGGCACAGGGGGCCTACAATGAGCAGTTCTTC.

The genes are TRBV5-1 and TRBJ1-2; D ambiguous. Trimming removed 0 bases at V and 3 bases at J, with 12 bases between. The germline V gene has CDR1 SGHRS and CDR2 YFSETQ. CDR3 size: 15 residues. The CDR3 loop reads CASSLESDPDYGYTF. In DNA form, the CDR3 reads TGCGCCAGCAGCTTGGAGTCCGACCCTGACTATGGCTACACCTTC.

The chain is built from TRBV19 and TRBJ1-3; no clear D. This CDR3 spans 14 amino acids. Trimming removed 3 bases from V and 1 base from J, with 7 bases in between. In germline, CDR1 is LNHDA, CDR2 SQIVND (reference sequence). The CDR3 loop reads CASSMINSGNTIYF. DNA of the CDR3: TGTGCCAGTAGTATGATCAATTCTGGAAACACCATATATTTT.

The rearrangement joins TRBV5-4 to TRBJ2-3; the D call may be TRBD1 or TRBD2 (5 bases each). This CDR3 spans 13 amino acids. V shed 0 bases and J shed 5 bases, with 7 bases lying between them. The germline V gene encodes CDR1 SGHNT and CDR2 YYREEE (reference sequence). CDR3 coding DNA: TGTGCCAGCAGCTTGGCTGGGGGAGATACGCAGTATTTT. Translating it yields CASSLAGGDTQYF. Full variable domain (outside the CDR3, taken from reference TRBV5-4 and TRBJ2-3): ETGVTQSPTHLIKTRGQQVTLRCSSQSGHNTVSWYQQALGQGPQFIFQYYREEENGRGNFPPRFSGLQFPNYSSELNVNALELDDSALYLCASSLAGGDTQYFGPGTRLTVL.

V and J are TRBV29-1 and TRBJ1-2, with D unclear. This CDR3 is built from 14 residues. V was shortened by 0 bases and J by 4 bases, with 12 bases between the two germline ends. Germline V gives CDR1 SQVTM, CDR2 ANQGSEA. The CDR3 here is CSVEEGTYVYGYTF. Here the CDR3 DNA reads TGCAGCGTTGAAGAGGGAACTTACGTCTATGGCTACACCTTC.

This rearrangement joins TRBV7-9 to TRBJ2-1; no reliable D call. Germline V lookup: CDR1 SEHNR, CDR2 FQNEAQ (reference sequence). V gave up 5 bases and J gave up 4 bases, with 12 bases separating them. CDR3 length equals 14 residues. The CDR3 nucleotides read TGTGCCAGCAGCATCGGGCTGTTGTACAATGAGCAGTTCTTC. Translated: CASSIGLLYNEQFF.

The chain couples TRBV6-6 to TRBJ2-1; possible D gene TRBD2, 7 bases. V dropped 8 bases and J dropped 5 bases, with 22 bases sitting between them. Germline V gives CDR1 MNHNY, CDR2 SVGAGI (reference sequence). CDR3 length: 16 residues. The CDR3 DNA is TGTGCCAGCCTTCCCACGGGGGGCGCCACCCACAATGAGCAGTTCTTC. Its translation: CASLPTGGATHNEQFF.

The rearrangement joins TRBV15 to TRBJ2-7; 8 nucleotides match TRBD1. This CDR3 has 18 amino acids. Germline assignment: CDR1 LNHNV and CDR2 YYDKDF (reference sequence). The V and J ends lost 0 bases and 2 bases, in that order; junction bases with no gene match: 12. DNA of the CDR3: TGTGCCACCAGCAGAGATGGGTTTGGACAGGGTGGTACCTACGAGCAGTACTTC. Translation gives CATSRDGFGQGGTYEQYF. Filled out from reference TRBV15 and TRBJ2-7, the complete variable domain reads DAMVIQNPRYQVTQFGKPVTLSCSQTLNHNVMYWYQQKSSQAPKLLFHYYDKDFNNEADTPDNFQSRRPNTSFCFLDIRSPGLGDTAMYLCATSRDGFGQGGTYEQYFGPGTRLTVT.

This clone was seen once. J is TRBJ1-5 and V is TRBV14; D might be TRBD1 (6 bases). With 4 bases removed from V and 7 bases from J, the gap between germline ends came to 14 bases. The CDR3 runs to 14 residues. In germline, CDR1 is SGHDN, CDR2 FVKESK. CDR3 loop: CASSLGGGRQPQHF. In DNA form, the CDR3 reads TGTGCCAGCAGCCTCGGAGGGGGTCGGCAGCCCCAGCATTTT.

V usage is TRBV4-3 and J usage is TRBJ1-2; TRBD1 matches at 9 bases. The CDR3 is 15 amino acids. The J segment lost 6 bases and the V segment lost 3 bases, leaving 8 bases of the junction unmatched. Germline CDR1 LGHNA, CDR2 YSLEER. This chain's CDR3 is CASSQETGTGNGYTF. CDR3 coding DNA: TGCGCCAGCAGCCAGGAGACCGGGACAGGGAATGGCTACACCTTC.